A single sample gave rise to the 27 T cell receptor beta chains below, sequenced in a study of OX40 agonist ivuxolimab in advanced cancers. The data were produced by immunoSEQ multiplex PCR, yet TCRdb's version contains in-frame clones alone and is incomplete. The table records some 59,000 clones, approximately 89% of them present only once. The source material was CD4+ or CD8+ T cells sorted from blood, sampled in a trial of the OX40 agonist ivuxolimab. The receptors were sampled from an adult with an advanced solid tumor such as melanoma, head and neck, liver or kidney cancer.

The rearrangement joins TRBV5-6 to TRBJ2-7; D is unclear. This CDR3 region has 13 residues. CDR1 and CDR2 (germline): SGHDT, YYEEEE. V was pared by 2 bases and J by 0 bases, with 6 bases between. CDR3 nucleotides: TGTGCCAGCAGCTTTCCGTACTCCTACGAGCAGTACTTC. Amino acid sequence: CASSFPYSYEQYF.

The V call is TRBV18, the J call TRBJ2-1; D possibly matches TRBD1 or TRBD2 (5 bases each). This CDR3 spans 14 amino acids. Trimming left V 5 bases short and J 7 bases short, with 15 bases between. Germline V gene sequence: CDR1 KGHSH, CDR2 LQKENI. This CDR3 is CASSETGTRNEQFF. The CDR3 nucleotides are TGTGCCAGCTCAGAGACCGGGACGAGAAATGAGCAGTTCTTC.

The chain combines TRBV4-1 with TRBJ1-2; D not resolved. Germline assignment: CDR1 MGHRA and CDR2 YSYEKL. The CDR3 runs 15 residues. V shed 1 base and J shed 4 bases, with 13 bases lying between them. CDR3 sequence: CASSQAVWGSYGYTF. The CDR3 nucleotides are TGCGCCAGCAGCCAAGCGGTATGGGGTTCCTATGGCTACACCTTC.

The CDR3 region has the DNA TGCGCCAGCAGCCAAGATGGAAGCGGGAGCTCCTACGAGCAGTACTTC. Translated, it gives CASSQDGSGSSYEQYF. The chain recombines TRBV4-1 with TRBJ2-7; TRBD2 matches at 8 bases. V gave up 0 bases and J gave up 0 bases; unmatched junction bases: 4. The CDR3 totals 16 residues. Germline CDR1 is MGHRA and CDR2 is YSYEKL.

The J gene is TRBJ2-3, the V gene TRBV30, with D maybe TRBD2 (6 bases). Trimming left V 1 base short and J 7 bases short, with 30 bases between. Germline CDR1 is GTSNPN and CDR2 is SVGIG (reference sequence). This CDR3 is built from 19 residues. CDR3: CAWSGLAIHLDTLTNTQYF. CDR3 in DNA: TGTGCCTGGAGTGGCCTAGCGATACACCTAGATACACTAACGAATACGCAGTATTTT.

V usage is TRBV27 and J usage is TRBJ2-3; tentatively, D is TRBD1 or TRBD2 (5 bases each). Trimming took off 5 bases at V and 6 bases at J, with 27 bases between the two ends. Germline CDR1 MNHEY, CDR2 SMNVEV (reference sequence). The CDR3 consists of 18 residues. The CDR3 DNA is TGTGCCAGCAGTACTCGGCCTTCCGGGGACCGACACCATGATACGCAGTATTTT. Residues: CASSTRPSGDRHHDTQYF.

The V and J genes are TRBV6-5 and TRBJ2-6; D remains unclear. This CDR3 spans 15 amino acids. Per germline, CDR1 MNHEY and CDR2 SVGAGI. The germline V and J ends were trimmed by 2 bases and 4 bases, with 9 bases remaining between them. This CDR3 reads CASSYRDSGANVLTF. CDR3 DNA: TGTGCCAGCAGTTACAGGGATTCGGGGGCCAACGTCCTGACTTTC.

This clone was seen a few times. The gene calls are TRBV6-6 and TRBJ1-5; D is unclear. Trimming left V 0 bases short and J 11 bases short, with 5 bases between. CDR3 length equals 11 residues. Germline CDR1 MNHNY, CDR2 SVGAGI (reference sequence). CDR3 protein: CASSYSGTQHF. CDR3 nucleotide sequence: TGTGCCAGCAGTTACTCGGGTACCCAGCATTTT.

The chain has TRBV4-3 and TRBJ1-2, with D unresolved. The CDR3 is 15 amino acids. Germline CDR1 LGHNA, CDR2 YSLEER. V was cut by 0 bases and J by 5 bases, with 13 bases left in between. The CDR3 region is CASSQEDRQFYGYTF. CDR3 in DNA: TGCGCCAGCAGCCAAGAAGATCGGCAGTTTTATGGCTACACCTTC.

This clone has only one observation. The V and J genes are TRBV6-5 and TRBJ2-7; 8 bases agree with TRBD1. CDR1 is MNHEY and CDR2 is SVGAGI in the germline V gene. The CDR3 is 13 amino acids. V trimming: 2 bases; J trimming: 7 bases; junction bases outside the gene matches: 4. CDR3 loop: CASSYDRQGEQYF. Written as DNA, the CDR3 is TGTGCCAGCAGTTACGACAGACAGGGGGAGCAGTACTTC.

The chain links TRBV7-9 to TRBJ2-2; perhaps D is TRBD1 or TRBD2 (5 bases each). The germline CDR1 and CDR2 sequences are SEHNR and FQNEAQ (reference sequence). Trimming pared 5 bases from V and 4 bases from J, leaving 17 bases between. This CDR3 comprises 16 residues. The CDR3 nucleotides read TGTGCCAGCAGCCAAGGGGTGGGAGAAGGCACCGGGGAGCTGTTTTTT. The encoded protein is CASSQGVGEGTGELFF.

The rearrangement links TRBV7-8 to TRBJ2-1, with 9 bases fitting TRBD2. The CDR3 has 15 residues. The trim removed 1 base at V and 8 bases at J, leaving 6 bases unmatched. CDR1 is SGHVS and CDR2 is FQNEAQ in the germline V gene. For the CDR3, the DNA is TGTGCCAGCAGCTTAGGGTCTAGCGGGACCCATGAGCAGTTCTTC. Translated, it gives CASSLGSSGTHEQFF.

J is TRBJ1-1 and V is TRBV6-6; no reliable D call. The germline V gene has CDR1 MNHNY and CDR2 SVGAGI (reference sequence). The CDR3 sequence is 16 residues long. Trimming pared 4 bases from V and 1 base from J, leaving 16 bases between. The CDR3 loop reads CASSSLLAGPNTEAFF. The DNA of the CDR3 is TGTGCCAGCAGTTCTCTTCTTGCAGGCCCGAACACTGAAGCTTTCTTT.

The chain uses TRBV6-6 and TRBJ2-5; unclear D gene. Between the trimmed V and J ends, which lost 6 bases and 2 bases, there was a span of 19 bases. The germline V gene has CDR1 MNHNY and CDR2 SVGAGI (reference sequence). The CDR3 runs to 16 residues. The CDR3 spells CASSITFETLQETQYF. DNA of the CDR3: TGTGCCAGCAGCATAACTTTCGAGACATTGCAAGAGACCCAGTACTTC.

The rearrangement links TRBV30 to TRBJ1-1, with D tentatively TRBD1 (5 bases). V was cut by 8 bases and J by 0 bases, with 13 bases left in between. This CDR3 is built from 13 residues. Germline CDR1 is GTSNPN and CDR2 is SVGIG (reference sequence). The CDR3 spells CALGAGLNTEAFF. The CDR3 DNA reads as TGTGCCCTTGGGGCAGGTTTGAACACTGAAGCTTTCTTT.

The CDR3 sequence: CASSYGTSDSYNEQFF. In nucleotides, the CDR3 is TGTGCCAGCAGTTACGGGACTAGCGACTCCTACAATGAGCAGTTCTTC. This chain joins TRBV6-6 and TRBJ2-1, with 10 bases fitting TRBD2. Germline trimming cut 2 bases from V and 0 bases from J; bases unmatched to any gene: 1. Germline CDR1 MNHNY, CDR2 SVGAGI (reference sequence). This CDR3 comprises 16 residues.

J is TRBJ2-7 and V is TRBV7-2; 10 bases agree with TRBD2. CDR1 is SGHTA and CDR2 is FQGNSA in the germline V gene. The CDR3 extends over 16 amino acids. V gave up 2 bases and J gave up 0 bases; unmatched junction bases: 4. CDR3 residues: CASSLLSGRVSYEQYF. In nucleotides, the CDR3 is TGTGCCAGCAGCTTATTAAGCGGGAGGGTCTCCTACGAGCAGTACTTC.

The chain uses TRBV5-4 and TRBJ2-1, with 8 nucleotides matching TRBD2. The CDR3 consists of 15 residues. J gave up 6 bases and V 3 bases, and 8 bases lay outside the gene matches. Germline V CDR1 and CDR2: SGHNT, YYREEE (reference sequence). DNA of the CDR3: TGTGCCAGCAGCTCTGGACTAGCCCTCCTCAATGAGCAGTTCTTC. Translation: CASSSGLALLNEQFF. Looking up the rest from reference TRBV5-4 and TRBJ2-1 gives the full variable domain: ETGVTQSPTHLIKTRGQQVTLRCSSQSGHNTVSWYQQALGQGPQFIFQYYREEENGRGNFPPRFSGLQFPNYSSELNVNALELDDSALYLCASSSGLALLNEQFFGPGTRLTVL.

This clone was recorded only once. The rearrangement uses TRBV27 and TRBJ1-1; D not resolved. V dropped 6 bases and J dropped 1 base, with 24 bases sitting between them. The germline V gene encodes CDR1 MNHEY and CDR2 SMNVEV (reference sequence). The CDR3 is made up of 18 amino acids. The CDR3 sequence: CASSPLYSGLSPNTEAFF. CDR3 bases: TGTGCCAGCAGCCCGTTGTACAGCGGACTTTCCCCGAACACTGAAGCTTTCTTT.

This chain connects TRBV7-8 to TRBJ2-1; 9 bases align to TRBD2. The germline gives CDR1 SGHVS, CDR2 FQNEAQ. The CDR3 sequence is 14 residues long. J gave up 8 bases and V 7 bases, and 9 bases lay outside the gene matches. For the CDR3, the DNA is TGTGCCAGCACGCCGGGACTAGCCTTAGATGAGCAGTTCTTC. Its protein product is CASTPGLALDEQFF.

On this clone: The sample has other DNA sequences that encode this CDR3 too. This rearrangement joins TRBV9 to TRBJ2-1, with D unclear. Germline V gives CDR1 SGDLS, CDR2 YYNGEE. V shed 0 bases and J shed 4 bases, with 5 bases lying between them. The CDR3 runs 13 residues. The CDR3 loop reads CASSVEGYNEQFF. The CDR3 coding sequence is TGTGCCAGCAGCGTAGAAGGTTACAATGAGCAGTTCTTC.

The chain has TRBV5-1 and TRBJ2-7; tentative D call: TRBD1 (6 bases). Germline CDR1 reads SGHRS; CDR2 reads YFSETQ. The germline V and J ends were trimmed by 4 bases and 4 bases, with 6 bases remaining between them. CDR3 length: 11 amino acids. CDR3 coding DNA: TGCGCCAGCAGCCAGGGGTACGAGCAGTACTTC. Translated, it gives CASSQGYEQYF.

This rearrangement joins TRBV4-3 to TRBJ2-7, with 13 bases matching TRBD2. The CDR3 is 15 amino acids. The germline CDR1 and CDR2 sequences are LGHNA and YSLEER. With V trimmed by 8 bases and J by 7 bases, 11 bases remained unmatched. This chain's CDR3 is CASRSGTSGIQEQYF. Written as DNA, the CDR3 is TGCGCCAGCCGCTCCGGGACTAGCGGGATCCAGGAGCAGTACTTC.

Of note for this clone: A read error may produce the germline difference seen at one junction end. The chain links TRBV6-5 to TRBJ2-7; the D call may be TRBD1 or TRBD2 (5 bases each). This CDR3 is 13 amino acids long. Germline V gene lookup returns CDR1 MNHEY and CDR2 SVGAGI. CDR3 bases: TGTGCCAGCAGTACGGGGACCTCCCACGAGCAGTACTTC. Translating gives CASSTGTSHEQYF.

The gene calls are TRBV19 and TRBJ2-1; 9 bases fit TRBD2. This CDR3 is built from 14 residues. J was trimmed by 2 bases and V by 4 bases; bases with no gene match: 0. Germline CDR1 reads LNHDA; CDR2 reads SQIVND (reference sequence). In nucleotides, the CDR3 is TGTGCCAGTAGTAGCGGGAGGGCCTACAATGAGCAGTTCTTC. Protein: CASSSGRAYNEQFF. Combining the CDR3 with reference TRBV19 and TRBJ2-1 gives the whole variable domain DGGITQSPKYLFRKEGQNVTLSCEQNLNHDAMYWYRQDPGQGLRLIYYSQIVNDFQKGDIAEGYSVSREKKESFPLTVTSAQKNPTAFYLCASSSGRAYNEQFFGPGTRLTVL.

V is TRBV6-1 and J is TRBJ2-7, with 8 bases lining up with TRBD2. V was pared by 7 bases and J by 5 bases, with 7 bases of the junction left unmatched. In germline, CDR1 is MNHNS, CDR2 SASEGT. The CDR3 runs to 13 residues. Written as DNA, the CDR3 is TGTGCCAGCATGTTCGGGGGGGGCGACGAGCAGTACTTC. Translated, it gives CASMFGGGDEQYF.

V usage is TRBV29-1 and J usage is TRBJ1-2; the D gene is possibly TRBD1 (6 bases). V lost 0 bases and J lost 2, with 16 bases in between. Germline lookup yields CDR1 SQVTM and CDR2 ANQGSEA. The CDR3 is 16 residues long. Written as DNA, the CDR3 is TGCAGCGTTGAAGATTGGGGGGCAGAGCCAAACTATGGCTACACCTTC. It specifies CSVEDWGAEPNYGYTF.